Listed here are 27 T cell receptor beta chains from one sample, sequenced in a study of patients and donors after allogeneic stem cell transplantation. Via MiXCR, TCRdb re-called the RT-PCR reads, giving one row per CDR3 protein. The sample lists approximately 210,000 distinct CDR3 sequences, roughly two fifths occurring once. The sample comprised blood, either unsorted or a sorted T cell fraction (not recorded which). Receptors originate from a human donor who was either an allogeneic HSCT recipient or a stem cell or donor lymphocyte infusion donor (not recorded which). It is not recorded whose cells these are; they may come from a transplant donor.

V usage is TRBV4-2 and J usage is TRBJ2-1, with TRBD2 matching over 7 bases. Trimming cost V 3 bases and J 0 bases; bases outside gene matches: 8. The germline CDR1 and CDR2 sequences are LGHNA and YNFKEQ. The CDR3 length is 17 residues. The CDR3: CASSQETSAGSYNEQFF. Written as DNA, the CDR3 is TGTGCCAGCAGCCAGGAAACTAGCGCTGGCTCCTACAATGAGCAGTTCTTC.

The gene calls are TRBV7-2 and TRBJ2-3; no definite D call. Germline V CDR1 and CDR2: SGHTA, FQGNSA. Between the trimmed V and J ends, which lost 0 bases and 2 bases, there was a span of 6 bases. The CDR3 totals 14 residues. This CDR3 is CASSLAQTTDTQYF. The DNA for the CDR3 is TGTGCCAGCAGCTTAGCACAGACCACAGATACGCAGTATTTT. Full variable domain (outside the CDR3, taken from reference TRBV7-2 and TRBJ2-3): GAGVSQSPSNKVTEKGKDVELRCDPISGHTALYWYRQSLGQGLEFLIYFQGNSAPDKSGLPSDRFSAERTGGSVSTLTIQRTQQEDSAVYLCASSLAQTTDTQYFGPGTRLTVL.

This rearrangement joins TRBV2 to TRBJ1-3; D remains ambiguous. Trimming shortened V by 8 bases and J by 2 bases, and 13 bases separated the two germline ends. The CDR3 extends over 14 amino acids. Per germline, CDR1 SNHLY and CDR2 FYNNEI. CDR3 protein: CASRYGPAGNTIYF. In nucleotides, the CDR3 is TGTGCCAGCCGTTACGGTCCAGCTGGAAACACCATATATTTT. The variable domain in full, completed from reference TRBV2 and TRBJ1-3, reads EPEVTQTPSHQVTQMGQEVILRCVPISNHLYFYWYRQILGQKVEFLVSFYNNEISEKSEIFDDQFSVERPDGSNFTLKIRSTKLEDSAMYFCASRYGPAGNTIYFGEGSWLTVV.

This clonotype was detected only a few times. The chain employs TRBV6-5 and TRBJ1-5; 11 bases align to TRBD1. Germline assignment: CDR1 MNHEY and CDR2 SVGAGI. This CDR3 is 16 amino acids long. Trimming at V came to 0 bases and at J to 8 bases, leaving 6 bases not matched to a gene. CDR3 in DNA: TGTGCCAGCAGTTACTCGGGACAGGGGGGACACGAGCCCCAGCATTTT. Translated, it gives CASSYSGQGGHEPQHF.

This clonotype has more than one count but fewer than ten. At one of its ends the junction is not consistent with the germline gene, which may arise from a read error. This chain joins TRBV12-3 or TRBV12-4 and TRBJ2-2; TRBD2 might be the D (5 bases). The CDR3 sequence is 13 residues long. CDR3 in amino acids: CASSYGEPGELFF. The DNA for the CDR3 is TGTGCAAGCAGTTACGGGGAGCCCGGGGAGCTGTTTTTT.

The rearrangement uses TRBV9 and TRBJ2-1; tentatively, D is TRBD2 (5 bases). CDR3 size: 15 residues. V dropped 2 bases and J dropped 6 bases, with 15 bases sitting between them. In germline, CDR1 is SGDLS, CDR2 YYNGEE. The CDR3 nucleotides read TGTGCCAGCAGCGTCGACCGACTAAGAAGCAATGAGCAGTTCTTC. As protein: CASSVDRLRSNEQFF. The entire variable domain, with the rest obtained from reference TRBV9 and TRBJ2-1, is as follows: DSGVTQTPKHLITATGQRVTLRCSPRSGDLSVYWYQQSLDQGLQFLIQYYNGEERAKGNILERFSAQQFPDLHSELNLSSLELGDSALYFCASSVDRLRSNEQFFGPGTRLTVL.

The chain recombines TRBV6-6 with TRBJ2-3, with TRBD2 matching 9 bases. CDR3 length equals 15 residues. Trimming at V came to 6 bases and at J to 2 bases, leaving 6 bases not matched to a gene. CDR1 is MNHNY, CDR2 SVGAGI, per germline (reference sequence). CDR3 protein: CASSTTSGITDTQYF. The CDR3 nucleotides read TGTGCCAGCAGCACGACTAGCGGCATCACAGATACGCAGTATTTT.

The sample holds one count of this clonotype. A read error may account for a junction end that differs from germline. The V gene is TRBV7-2, the J gene TRBJ2-1; 10 nucleotides agree with TRBD2. The CDR3 extends over 13 amino acids. Germline-derived CDR1 and CDR2 are SGHTA and FQGNSA. CDR3 sequence reads: CASSLAGAGEQFF. CDR3 nucleotide sequence: TGTGCCAGCAGCCTAGCGGGGGCCGGTGAGCAGTTCTTC. The full variable domain, rest sourced from reference TRBV7-2 and TRBJ2-1, is GAGVSQSPSNKVTEKGKDVELRCDPISGHTALYWYRQSLGQGLEFLIYFQGNSAPDKSGLPSDRFSAERTGGSVSTLTIQRTQQEDSAVYLCASSLAGAGEQFFGPGTRLTVL.

This clonotype was detected ten times or more. The genes are TRBV9 and TRBJ1-2; D not resolved. CDR3 size: 13 residues. Trimming cost V 0 bases and J 2 bases, with 5 bases left between them. Germline lookup yields CDR1 SGDLS and CDR2 YYNGEE. Here the CDR3 reads CASSVGRNYGYTF. DNA for the CDR3: TGTGCCAGCAGCGTAGGTAGAAACTATGGCTACACCTTC.

A few counts support this clonotype. V gene TRBV28 combines with J gene TRBJ2-7; D is perhaps TRBD1 (5 bases). The V gene's germline CDR1 is MDHEN and CDR2 SYDVKM. The ends were cut back, 7 bases at V and 3 bases at J, with 19 bases in the middle. This CDR3 spans 15 amino acids. DNA for the CDR3: TGTGCCAGCACCCTAAGGATGGGGCCGCGCTACGAGCAGTACTTC. Translating it yields CASTLRMGPRYEQYF.

This clonotype was observed a few times. This rearrangement joins TRBV4-3 to TRBJ2-5; TRBD2 might be the D (5 bases). Trimming stripped 0 bases from V and 5 bases from J, with 13 bases between. Looked up from germline, CDR1 is LGHNA and CDR2 is YSLEER. The CDR3 runs 15 residues. For the CDR3, the DNA is TGCGCCAGCAGCCAAGACGTTAAACCGGGGGAGACCCAGTACTTC. It codes for CASSQDVKPGETQYF.

The CDR3 reads CASSRKRQSYEQYF. CDR3 coding DNA: TGTGCCAGCAGCCGGAAAAGGCAGTCCTACGAGCAGTACTTC. This rearrangement joins TRBV14 to TRBJ2-7; D not certain. Trimming removed 4 bases from V and 1 base from J, with 11 bases in between. CDR1 is SGHDN and CDR2 is FVKESK in the germline V gene. The CDR3 consists of 14 residues.

The chain is built from TRBV7-3 and TRBJ2-1, with 11 bases matching TRBD2. The V and J ends lost 6 bases and 7 bases, in that order; junction bases with no gene match: 11. The CDR3 spans 16 residues. Germline-derived CDR1 and CDR2 are SGHTA and FQGTGA. The CDR3 loop is CASSSAGTSGWNEQFF. The CDR3 nucleotides read TGTGCCAGCAGTTCGGCCGGGACTAGCGGATGGAATGAGCAGTTCTTC.

The gene calls are TRBV28 and TRBJ1-5; 7 bases agree with TRBD1. The V gene end was trimmed by 10 bases and the J gene end by 6 bases; junction bases not matched to a gene: 9. This CDR3 has 13 residues. The germline gives CDR1 MDHEN, CDR2 SYDVKM. The CDR3 here is CATAQGVVQPQHF. As DNA, the CDR3 is TGTGCCACCGCCCAGGGGGTGGTTCAGCCCCAGCATTTT.

This clonotype came up a few times. The chain uses TRBV13 and TRBJ2-7, with D perhaps assigned TRBD1 or TRBD2 (5 bases each). CDR1 is PRHDT and CDR2 is FYEKMQ in the germline V gene (reference sequence). Trimming pared 5 bases from V and 3 bases from J, leaving 14 bases between. The CDR3 totals 14 residues. As DNA, the CDR3 is TGTGCCAGCAGCCGGCCGGGACCGAACTACGAGCAGTACTTC. As protein: CASSRPGPNYEQYF.

This clonotype was seen at least ten times. The gene calls are TRBV7-2 and TRBJ1-2; D not certain. Trimming shortened V by 1 base and J by 4 bases, and 4 bases separated the two germline ends. CDR1 and CDR2 from the germline V gene are SGHTA and FQGNSA. The CDR3 is 12 amino acids. The CDR3, as DNA: TGTGCCAGCAGCTTAGGCCCCTATGGCTACACCTTC. The encoded protein is CASSLGPYGYTF.

The sample holds a few counts of this clonotype. The chain uses TRBV4-3 and TRBJ1-1, with TRBD1 matching over 7 bases. Germline V lookup: CDR1 LGHNA, CDR2 YSLEER. V shed 1 base, J shed 3 bases, and the junction held 8 bases outside the gene matches. The CDR3 is 16 residues long. The DNA for the CDR3 is TGCGCCAGCAGCCAAGTAGGTGTTACAGGGGACACTGAAGCTTTCTTT. Its protein is CASSQVGVTGDTEAFF.

The chain joins TRBV20-1 to TRBJ1-4; 7 positions agree with TRBD1. V shed 4 bases and J 14 bases; nucleotides not matched to a gene: 7. The germline CDR1 and CDR2 sequences are DFQATT and SNEGSKA (reference sequence). The CDR3 sequence is 11 residues long. CDR3 nucleotides: TGCAGTGCTACCACAGGGGCGCGTCTGTTTTTT. Protein: CSATTGARLFF.

This clonotype turned up a few times. The chain couples TRBV14 to TRBJ1-1; possible D gene TRBD1, 5 bases. The germline CDR1 and CDR2 sequences are SGHDN and FVKESK. The CDR3 loop spans 17 amino acids. The V and J ends lost 0 bases and 1 base respectively, with 15 bases between them. The CDR3 spells CASSQDTGLGANTEAFF. In nucleotides, the CDR3 is TGTGCCAGCAGCCAAGATACAGGCCTCGGGGCGAACACTGAAGCTTTCTTT.

CDR3 sequence (DNA): TGTGCCACCAGCAGGGACCAAAGGGACAGCCCTACTGGCTACACCTTC. It is translated as CATSRDQRDSPTGYTF. This chain joins TRBV15 and TRBJ1-2; 7 bases are a match to TRBD1. The V gene end was trimmed by 3 bases and the J gene end by 7 bases; junction bases not matched to a gene: 14. CDR1 and CDR2 (germline): LNHNV, YYDKDF (reference sequence). The length of the CDR3 is 16 residues.

CDR3 sequence: CASSPPGIMYTEAFF. In DNA form, the CDR3 reads TGTGCCAGCTCACCACCGGGCATCATGTACACTGAAGCTTTCTTT. This chain joins TRBV18 and TRBJ1-1; no firm D call. The V and J ends lost 0 bases and 3 bases respectively, with 11 bases between them. This CDR3 has 15 amino acids. CDR1 is KGHSH and CDR2 is LQKENI in the germline V gene.

This chain uses TRBV4-3 with TRBJ1-3; tentatively, D is TRBD1 (5 bases). Germline lookup yields CDR1 LGHNA and CDR2 YSLEER. The CDR3 totals 14 residues. The V gene lost 3 bases and the J gene lost 2 bases, with 8 bases spanning the gap. The CDR3 bases are TGCGCCAGCAGCCACACAGGCCCTGGAAACACCATATATTTT. Its protein product is CASSHTGPGNTIYF.

This chain links TRBV6-5 with TRBJ1-6, with TRBD1 as a possible D gene (6 bases). The CDR3 covers 17 residues. Germline CDR1 and CDR2: MNHEY and SVGAGI. V lost 5 bases to trimming and J lost 0 bases, with 14 bases between them. DNA for the CDR3: TGTGCCAGCAGTCCCAGACAGGAGATCTCCTATAATTCACCCCTCCACTTT. Its protein product is CASSPRQEISYNSPLHF.

The chain has TRBV5-6 and TRBJ2-5, with TRBD2 matching 9 bases. Trimming at V came to 1 base and at J to 2 bases, leaving 6 bases not matched to a gene. Germline CDR1 is SGHDT and CDR2 is YYEEEE. The CDR3 consists of 16 residues. In nucleotides, the CDR3 is TGTGCCAGCAGCTTGCAAATAGCGGGAGAGCAAGAGACCCAGTACTTC. It translates to CASSLQIAGEQETQYF.

This clonotype was recorded a few times. CDR3 in amino acids: CASSSGTGFFHGYTF. In DNA form, the CDR3 reads TGTGCCAGCAGCTCCGGGACAGGGTTTTTCCATGGCTACACCTTC. V and J are TRBV12-3 or TRBV12-4 and TRBJ1-2; TRBD1 aligns across 9 bases. The CDR3 is made up of 15 amino acids. The trim removed 6 bases at V and 6 bases at J, leaving 11 bases unmatched.

CDR3 in DNA: TGTGCCACCGATGAGGGGTTGGGCACTGAAGCTTTCTTT. Translated: CATDEGLGTEAFF. The V gene is TRBV28, the J gene TRBJ1-1; D possibly corresponds to TRBD1 (5 bases). Trimming stripped 10 bases from V and 4 bases from J, with 16 bases between. CDR1 and CDR2 (germline): MDHEN, SYDVKM. The CDR3 contains 13 residues.

This clonotype was counted only a few times. V is TRBV2 and J is TRBJ2-7; 7 nucleotides line up with TRBD1. The length of the CDR3 is 14 residues. The germline V gene encodes CDR1 SNHLY and CDR2 FYNNEI. J was trimmed by 5 bases and V by 5 bases; bases with no gene match: 9. CDR3 sequence (DNA): TGTGCCAGCAGTCCGGACAGGAGACGCGACGAGCAGTACTTC. It codes for CASSPDRRRDEQYF.